This T cell receptor beta chain emerged from a study of blood T cell repertoires in COVID-19. Turning to the study itself: Whether acute or convalescent, the COVID-19 samples came from the United States, Italy and Spain.

The repertoire was sequenced with immunoSEQ multiplex PCR; TCRdb's copy has only in-frame clones and lacks some. The table includes over 200,000 clones, approximately 83% detected once. The germline V gene has CDR1 WNHNN and CDR2 SYGVQD (reference sequence). CDR3 length: 15 residues. V was shortened by 10 bases and J by 1 base, with 17 bases between the two germline ends. This clone was picked up a small number of times. Input material: peripheral blood. The gene calls are TRBV10-1 and TRBJ2-4; D not resolved. The clonotype originates from a woman aged 25 to 45 with COVID-19, enrolled during active disease. CDR3 amino acids: CATPSRLEAKNIQYF. The DNA for the CDR3 is TGCGCCACCCCATCGAGGCTAGAGGCCAAAAACATTCAGTACTTC.